The rows below give T cell receptor beta chains drawn from one sample of a study of long-term antiretroviral therapy in people with HIV. Libraries were prepared by immunoSEQ multiplex PCR; TCRdb keeps only in-frame clonotypes and omits some of them. The sample lists around 30,000 clones; over 90% were seen once. The source material was unsorted PBMCs, sampled 6.2 years after starting antiretroviral therapy. These receptors all stem from a man between 40 and 49 years old with HIV. Both conserved end residues are part of each CDR3. D genes are given only for firm matches. Expanded clones are given a class, and other clones once, few, many or no size at all.

d_call clone_size j_call cdr3_length v_call cdr3_aa cdr3_nt
TRBD1 NA TRBJ1-2 15 TRBV7-9 CASSSGQDYSYGYTF TGTGCCAGCAGCTCGGGACAGGATTACAGCTATGGCTACACCTTC
NA NA TRBJ2-6 15 TRBV7-3 CASGLSDTGANVLTF TGTGCCAGCGGTTTGTCGGACACTGGGGCCAACGTCCTGACTTTC
NA NA TRBJ1-1 14 TRBV6-5 CASSNDGSGTEAFF TGTGCCAGCAGTAACGACGGTTCGGGCACTGAAGCTTTCTTT
TRBD1 NA TRBJ1-5 15 TRBV7-2 CASSSGQGAGQPQHF TGTGCCAGCAGCTCGGGACAGGGGGCCGGTCAGCCCCAGCATTTT
NA NA TRBJ2-3 14 TRBV5-8 CASTGGRQPDTQYF TGTGCCAGCACCGGGGGAAGGCAGCCAGATACGCAGTATTTT
NA NA TRBJ1-1 13 TRBV6-5 CASMVGARTEAFF TGTGCCAGCATGGTGGGGGCGCGGACTGAAGCTTTCTTT
TRBD2 NA TRBJ2-1 14 TRBV2 CASSLTSGQNEQFF TGTGCCAGCAGCTTGACTAGCGGGCAGAATGAGCAGTTCTTC
TRBD2 NA TRBJ2-7 16 TRBV5-1 CASSGSLAASWYEQYF TGCGCCAGCTCCGGATCCCTAGCGGCTAGCTGGTACGAGCAGTACTTC
NA NA TRBJ1-1 13 TRBV6-5 CASSYSSAGPAFF TGTGCCAGCAGTTACTCGAGTGCAGGGCCGGCTTTCTTT
NA NA TRBJ2-7 15 TRBV5-6 CASSESAIVPYEQYF TGTGCCAGCAGCGAGAGCGCCATTGTCCCTTACGAGCAGTACTTC
NA NA TRBJ1-1 12 TRBV13 CASSLGETEAFF TGTGCCAGCAGCTTGGGGGAAACTGAAGCTTTCTTT
NA NA TRBJ2-7 15 TRBV6-1 CASGPQGGSTYEQYF TGTGCCAGCGGGCCACAGGGTGGCTCCACCTACGAGCAGTACTTC
NA NA TRBJ2-1 15 TRBV7-3 CASSPTGPAYNEQFF TGTGCCAGCAGCCCTACGGGACCAGCCTACAATGAGCAGTTCTTC
NA NA TRBJ1-4 13 TRBV2 CASSEERDEKLFF TGTGCCAGCAGTGAAGAGCGGGATGAAAAACTGTTTTTT
TRBD1 few TRBJ2-3 14 TRBV4-3 CASSQNPIQGAQYF TGCGCCAGCAGCCAGAACCCCATACAGGGGGCGCAGTATTTT
NA NA TRBJ1-1 15 TRBV7-3 CASTRVTDMNTEAFF TGTGCCAGCACCCGAGTGACAGATATGAACACTGAAGCTTTCTTT
TRBD1 once TRBJ1-6 15 TRBV6-5 CASRFWQGANSPLHF TGTGCCAGCAGGTTCTGGCAGGGGGCAAATTCACCCCTCCACTTT
NA NA TRBJ1-2 16 TRBV7-2 CASSLQGRPGEYGYTF TGTGCCAGCAGCTTACAAGGCCGTCCGGGAGAATACGGCTACACCTTC
NA once TRBJ1-5 15 TRBV19 CASSPHEGLNQPQHF TGTGCCAGTAGTCCTCATGAGGGGTTAAATCAGCCCCAGCATTTT
NA once TRBJ2-7 16 TRBV30 CAWERPAGGSSYEQYF TGTGCCTGGGAGAGACCCGCAGGGGGGAGCTCCTACGAGCAGTACTTC
NA NA TRBJ1-2 9 TRBV29-1 CSVEGGVPF TGCAGCGTTGAAGGGGGGGTCCCCTTC
TRBD1 NA TRBJ1-1 14 TRBV5-8 CASSLLGQGTEAFF TGTGCCAGCAGCTTGTTGGGACAGGGCACTGAAGCTTTCTTT